Each of the 23 T cell receptor beta chains below was sequenced from the same sample in a study of blood T cell repertoires in COVID-19. The assay was immunoSEQ multiplex PCR, and TCRdb's table has in-frame clones only and misses some. The table has about 360,000 clones, roughly 86% seen once; the top ten hold 1.1%. The sample taken for sequencing was peripheral blood. All receptors come from a human donor with acute or convalescent COVID-19. The donor label of this sample is uncertain.

This clone has just a few counts. This sequence joins TRBV19 and TRBJ1-1; maybe TRBD1 (5 bases). The germline V and J ends were trimmed by 3 bases and 1 base, with 9 bases remaining between them. CDR1 and CDR2 from the germline V gene are LNHDA and SQIVND (reference sequence). This CDR3 is built from 14 residues. Here the CDR3 reads CASSIFTGNTEAFF. The DNA of the CDR3 is TGTGCCAGTAGTATCTTTACAGGGAACACTGAAGCTTTCTTT.

The V and J genes are TRBV19 and TRBJ2-3; D is possibly TRBD2 (6 bases). This CDR3 region has 14 residues. Looked up from germline, CDR1 is LNHDA and CDR2 is SQIVND (reference sequence). V was cut by 10 bases and J by 8 bases, with 22 bases left in between. CDR3 in amino acids: CATQTVAGGTTQYF. In DNA form, the CDR3 reads TGTGCCACCCAAACGGTCGCCGGGGGAACTACGCAGTATTTT. Complete variable domain (other parts from reference TRBV19 and TRBJ2-3): DGGITQSPKYLFRKEGQNVTLSCEQNLNHDAMYWYRQDPGQGLRLIYYSQIVNDFQKGDIAEGYSVSREKKESFPLTVTSAQKNPTAFYLCATQTVAGGTTQYFGPGTRLTVL.

The chain carries TRBV7-8 and TRBJ2-7, with D perhaps TRBD2 (5 bases). Trimming took 2 bases from V and 6 from J, leaving 11 bases between them. The CDR3 consists of 13 residues. The germline CDR1 and CDR2 sequences are SGHVS and FQNEAQ. The CDR3 nucleotides are TGTGCCAGCAGCTTACGGGAAGGCGGCGAGCAGTACTTC. Translated: CASSLREGGEQYF. Full variable domain (outside the CDR3, taken from reference TRBV7-8 and TRBJ2-7): GAGVSQSPRYKVAKRGQDVALRCDPISGHVSLFWYQQALGQGPEFLTYFQNEAQLDKSGLPSDRFFAERPEGSVSTLKIQRTQQEDSAVYLCASSLREGGEQYFGPGTRLTVT.

The chain joins TRBV16 to TRBJ1-2, with D maybe TRBD1 (5 bases). This CDR3 region has 16 residues. V dropped 3 bases and J dropped 7 bases, with 21 bases sitting between them. Germline values: CDR1 KGHSY, CDR2 FQNENV. CDR3 sequence (DNA): TGTGCCAGCAGCCATCAAACCGGGACTTCTAGGGGTGGCTACACCTTC. Protein sequence: CASSHQTGTSRGGYTF.

On this clone: Distinct nucleotide sequences in the sample also encode this CDR3. This chain links TRBV27 with TRBJ2-1; 9 nucleotides align to TRBD2. CDR1 is MNHEY and CDR2 is SMNVEV in the germline V gene (reference sequence). With V trimmed by 6 bases and J by 1 base, 4 bases remained unmatched. The CDR3 covers 15 residues. The CDR3 is CASSFSGSSYNEQFF. In DNA, the CDR3 is TGTGCCAGCAGCTTTAGCGGGAGTTCCTACAATGAGCAGTTCTTC.

The V gene is TRBV7-2, the J gene TRBJ1-1, with 8 bases matching TRBD1. Germline V gene lookup returns CDR1 SGHTA and CDR2 FQGNSA. V was clipped by 3 bases and J by 4 bases; unmatched bases: 4. There are 14 residues in the CDR3. DNA for the CDR3: TGTGCCAGCAGCTTGACAGGGGCTGTCACTGAAGCTTTCTTT. This encodes CASSLTGAVTEAFF. The full variable domain, in which reference TRBV7-2 and TRBJ1-1 provide the parts outside the CDR3, is GAGVSQSPSNKVTEKGKDVELRCDPISGHTALYWYRQSLGQGLEFLIYFQGNSAPDKSGLPSDRFSAERTGGSVSTLTIQRTQQEDSAVYLCASSLTGAVTEAFFGQGTRLTVV.

V is TRBV14 and J is TRBJ2-5; tentative D call: TRBD2 (7 bases). In germline, CDR1 is SGHDN, CDR2 FVKESK. The V end was cut by 3 bases, the J end by 2 bases, with 16 bases between. The CDR3 extends over 16 amino acids. CDR3 region: CASSQLRRGPQETQYF. CDR3 DNA sequence: TGTGCCAGCAGCCAGTTACGGCGGGGGCCACAAGAGACCCAGTACTTC. Looking up the rest from reference TRBV14 and TRBJ2-5 gives the full variable domain: EAGVTQFPSHSVIEKGQTVTLRCDPISGHDNLYWYRRVMGKEIKFLLHFVKESKQDESGMPNNRFLAERTGGTYSTLKVQPAELEDSGVYFCASSQLRRGPQETQYFGPGTRLLVL.

CDR3 amino acids: CASSLPGGNEQYF. DNA for the CDR3: TGTGCCAGCAGTCTGCCCGGCGGGAACGAGCAGTACTTC. V is TRBV28 and J is TRBJ2-7; TRBD2 might be the D (6 bases). CDR1 MDHEN and CDR2 SYDVKM come from the germline V gene. The CDR3 covers 13 residues. The germline V and J ends were trimmed by 5 bases and 5 bases, with 13 bases remaining between them.

The rearrangement joins TRBV6-5 to TRBJ1-1; 7 positions match TRBD1. The CDR3 has 13 residues. The V gene end was trimmed by 6 bases and the J gene end by 1 base; junction bases not matched to a gene: 2. The germline V gene has CDR1 MNHEY and CDR2 SVGAGI. This CDR3 reads CASRWDRNTEAFF. CDR3 nucleotides: TGTGCCAGCAGGTGGGACAGGAACACTGAAGCTTTCTTT.

This clone has more than one count but fewer than ten. J is TRBJ1-2 and V is TRBV16, with 7 bases matching TRBD1. Per germline, CDR1 KGHSY and CDR2 FQNENV. The junction had 7 bases not matched to a gene; V was cut back by 2 bases and J by 7 bases. The CDR3 contains 14 residues. This CDR3 reads CASSQDRVSGGYTF. Written as DNA, the CDR3 is TGTGCCAGCAGCCAAGACAGGGTATCCGGTGGCTACACCTTC.

This chain connects TRBV4-1 to TRBJ2-1; the D is unclear. CDR1 and CDR2 (germline): MGHRA, YSYEKL. V dropped 0 bases and J dropped 4 bases, with 10 bases sitting between them. The CDR3 contains 15 residues. Here the CDR3 reads CASSQEVQLYNEQFF. The CDR3 DNA reads TGCGCCAGCAGCCAAGAAGTACAGTTGTACAATGAGCAGTTCTTC.

This clone showed up just a few times. The junction departs from germline at one end; a sequencing error may be responsible. V and J are TRBV7-9 and TRBJ1-6, with D tentatively TRBD1 (5 bases). CDR3 length equals 14 residues. Germline V gives CDR1 SEHNR, CDR2 FQNEAQ (reference sequence). The CDR3 protein is CASSIAGQNSPLHF. The CDR3 nucleotides are TGTGCCAGCAGCATAGCGGGGCAAAATTCACCCCTCCACTTT.

This chain links TRBV7-9 with TRBJ2-7; 10 bases match TRBD1. The junction had 2 bases not matched to a gene; V was cut back by 3 bases and J by 3 bases. The V gene's germline CDR1 is SEHNR and CDR2 FQNEAQ (reference sequence). CDR3 length: 14 amino acids. In DNA form, the CDR3 reads TGTGCCAGCAGCTTCGGACAGGGGGTCTACGAGCAGTACTTC. It translates to CASSFGQGVYEQYF.

The J gene is TRBJ2-2, the V gene TRBV14; unclear D gene. V lost 1 base, J lost 4 bases, and 13 bases lay in between. Germline V gene sequence: CDR1 SGHDN, CDR2 FVKESK. CDR3 length: 16 residues. For the CDR3, the DNA is TGTGCCAGCAGCCAAGGTCTTTCGGTAGTCACCGGGGAGCTGTTTTTT. Amino acid sequence: CASSQGLSVVTGELFF.

V usage is TRBV27 and J usage is TRBJ1-1; TRBD1 aligns across 7 bases. CDR3 length: 13 amino acids. Germline CDR1 MNHEY, CDR2 SMNVEV (reference sequence). V trimming: 4 bases; J trimming: 6 bases; junction bases outside the gene matches: 5. CDR3: CASSSMTGPEAFF. The CDR3 nucleotides are TGTGCCAGCAGTTCTATGACAGGGCCTGAAGCTTTCTTT.

The chain links TRBV25-1 to TRBJ1-2; D ambiguous. This CDR3 is 15 amino acids long. The ends were cut back, 3 bases at V and 2 bases at J, with 13 bases in the middle. From germline, CDR1 is MGHDK and CDR2 SYGVNS. CDR3 in DNA: TGTGCCAGCAGTGACCCGGGAAGGGCCAACTATGGCTACACCTTC. Protein product: CASSDPGRANYGYTF.

The V gene is TRBV6-5, the J gene TRBJ2-1; 9 bases map to TRBD2. Looked up from germline, CDR1 is MNHEY and CDR2 is SVGAGI. V lost 2 bases to trimming and J lost 3 bases; unmatched junction nucleotides: 5. The CDR3 has 16 amino acids. This CDR3 reads CASSYIAGVGYNEQFF. As DNA, the CDR3 is TGTGCCAGCAGTTACATAGCGGGAGTTGGCTACAATGAGCAGTTCTTC.

The chain recombines TRBV19 with TRBJ1-1; TRBD1 matches 8 bases. CDR1 and CDR2 (germline): LNHDA, SQIVND (reference sequence). V lost 7 bases to trimming and J lost 4 bases; unmatched junction nucleotides: 14. This CDR3 has 16 amino acids. For the CDR3, the DNA is TGTGCCAGTATGGCGCCGGACAGGGCGGTTTCCACTGAAGCTTTCTTT. Translated, it gives CASMAPDRAVSTEAFF.

V and J are TRBV4-1 and TRBJ1-2; 10 positions match TRBD1. Germline assignment: CDR1 MGHRA and CDR2 YSYEKL. The CDR3 is 15 residues long. Losses at the gene ends were 4 bases for V and 9 bases for J; bases not matched to a gene: 11. The CDR3 DNA follows: TGCGCCAGCAGCCGAACCGGGACAGGGGTATCTAGCTACACCTTC. The encoded protein is CASSRTGTGVSSYTF.

The chain employs TRBV10-3 and TRBJ2-7; TRBD2 aligns across 7 bases. The CDR3 length is 14 residues. V gave up 4 bases and J gave up 0 bases; unmatched junction bases: 3. The germline V gene has CDR1 ENHRY and CDR2 SYGVKD. The CDR3 here is CAISGASGSYEQYF. The CDR3 DNA is TGTGCCATCAGTGGGGCTAGCGGCTCCTACGAGCAGTACTTC.

The chain couples TRBV7-2 to TRBJ1-5; D is undetermined. The CDR3 spans 13 residues. Per the germline V gene, CDR1 is SGHTA and CDR2 is FQGNSA. With 3 bases removed from V and 4 bases from J, the gap between germline ends came to 7 bases. CDR3 nucleotides: TGTGCCAGCAGCTTTTCCCTAAATCAGCCCCAGCATTTT. This sequence encodes CASSFSLNQPQHF.

The genes are TRBV6-5 and TRBJ1-1; D call uncertain. V gave up 0 bases and J gave up 0 bases, with 11 bases separating them. This CDR3 is built from 16 residues. Per the germline V gene, CDR1 is MNHEY and CDR2 is SVGAGI. The CDR3 DNA follows: TGTGCCAGCAGTTACTCCTTGTTGGCCTTGAACACTGAAGCTTTCTTT. It encodes CASSYSLLALNTEAFF.

The gene calls are TRBV7-8 and TRBJ1-3; no firm D call. Germline V lookup: CDR1 SGHVS, CDR2 FQNEAQ. Trimming took 1 base from V and 0 from J, leaving 10 bases between them. The CDR3 consists of 16 residues. The CDR3 region is CASSLGSAGSGNTIYF. The CDR3 coding sequence is TGTGCCAGCAGCTTAGGAAGCGCCGGCTCTGGAAACACCATATATTTT.